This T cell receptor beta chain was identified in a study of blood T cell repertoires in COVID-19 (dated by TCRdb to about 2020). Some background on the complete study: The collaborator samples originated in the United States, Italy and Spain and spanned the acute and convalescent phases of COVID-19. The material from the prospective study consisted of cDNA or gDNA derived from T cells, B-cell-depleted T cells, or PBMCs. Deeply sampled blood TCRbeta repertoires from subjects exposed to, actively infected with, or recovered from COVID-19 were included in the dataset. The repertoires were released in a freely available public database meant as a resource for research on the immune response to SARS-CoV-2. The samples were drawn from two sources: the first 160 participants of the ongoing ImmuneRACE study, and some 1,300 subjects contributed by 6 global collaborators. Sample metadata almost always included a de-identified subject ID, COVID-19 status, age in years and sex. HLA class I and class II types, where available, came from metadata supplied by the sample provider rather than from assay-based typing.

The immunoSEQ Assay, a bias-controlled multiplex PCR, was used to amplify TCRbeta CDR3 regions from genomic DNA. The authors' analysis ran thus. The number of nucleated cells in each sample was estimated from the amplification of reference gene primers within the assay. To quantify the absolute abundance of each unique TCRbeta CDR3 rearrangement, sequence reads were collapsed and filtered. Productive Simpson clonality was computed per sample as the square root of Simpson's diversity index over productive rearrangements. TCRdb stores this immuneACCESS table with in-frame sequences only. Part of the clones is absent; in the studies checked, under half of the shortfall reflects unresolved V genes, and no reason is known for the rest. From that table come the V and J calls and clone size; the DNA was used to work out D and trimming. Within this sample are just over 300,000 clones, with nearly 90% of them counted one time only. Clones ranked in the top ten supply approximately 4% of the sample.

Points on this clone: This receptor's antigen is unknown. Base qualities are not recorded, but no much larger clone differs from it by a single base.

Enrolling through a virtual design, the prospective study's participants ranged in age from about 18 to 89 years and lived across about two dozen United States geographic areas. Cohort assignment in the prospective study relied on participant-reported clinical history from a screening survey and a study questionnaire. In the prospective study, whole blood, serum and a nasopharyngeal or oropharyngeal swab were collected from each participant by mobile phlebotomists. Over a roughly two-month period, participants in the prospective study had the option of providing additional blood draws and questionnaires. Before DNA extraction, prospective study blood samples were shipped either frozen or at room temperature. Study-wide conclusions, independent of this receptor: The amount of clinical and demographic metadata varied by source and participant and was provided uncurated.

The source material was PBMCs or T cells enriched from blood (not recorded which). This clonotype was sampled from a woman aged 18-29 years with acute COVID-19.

CDR3 region: CASSPRGPETQYF. The sequenced DNA is TGTGCCAGCAGCCCCCGTGGGCCAGAGACCCAGTACTTC. The V and J genes are TRBV7-9 and TRBJ2-5; no confident D gene assignment can be made. Its CDR3 holds 13 amino acids, cysteine through phenylalanine. The read is trimmed to its CDR3 DNA, 39 bases read in frame from base 1. CDR1 and CDR2 (SEHNR, FQNEAQ) derive from the germline V gene (reference sequence). V is reduced by 5 bases and J by 4 bases, leaving a spacing of 11 bases between them.